This TCR beta chain originates from a study of early T cells in non-severe SARS-CoV-2 infection. Study overall: With bulk RNA from unsorted whole blood as input, sequencing yielded unpaired chains.

This clonotype was seen at least ten times. CDR1 and CDR2 from the germline V gene are KGHSH and LQKENI. The CDR3 sequence is 13 residues long. The germline V and J ends were trimmed by 5 bases and 4 bases, with 12 bases remaining between them. Unique molecular identifiers tagged individual cDNA molecules. Using its own MiXCR run on the 5' RACE reads, TCRdb lists one record per CDR3 protein. The table has 25,000 to 30,000 distinct CDR3 sequences, 5.3% seen once. Input material: whole blood. This receptor was identified in an adult who was a healthcare worker with PCR-confirmed SARS-CoV-2 infection or an uninfected control (not recorded which). The gene calls are TRBV18 and TRBJ2-7; TRBD1 might be the D (6 bases). CDR3 bases: TGTGCCAGCTCAGAGGTCAGGGGATACGAGCAGTACTTC. Translating gives CASSEVRGYEQYF.